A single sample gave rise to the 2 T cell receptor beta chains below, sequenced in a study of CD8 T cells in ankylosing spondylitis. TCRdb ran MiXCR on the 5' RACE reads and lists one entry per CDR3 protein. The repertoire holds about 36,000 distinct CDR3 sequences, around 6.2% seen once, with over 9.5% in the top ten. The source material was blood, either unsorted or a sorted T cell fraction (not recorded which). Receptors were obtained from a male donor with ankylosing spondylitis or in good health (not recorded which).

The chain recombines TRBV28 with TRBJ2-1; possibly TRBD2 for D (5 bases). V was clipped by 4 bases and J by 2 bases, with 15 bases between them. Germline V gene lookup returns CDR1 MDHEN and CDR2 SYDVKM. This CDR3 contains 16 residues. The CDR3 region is CASSSSRSGTYNEQFF. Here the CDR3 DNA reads TGTGCCAGCAGTTCCTCGCGGAGCGGAACCTACAATGAGCAGTTCTTC.

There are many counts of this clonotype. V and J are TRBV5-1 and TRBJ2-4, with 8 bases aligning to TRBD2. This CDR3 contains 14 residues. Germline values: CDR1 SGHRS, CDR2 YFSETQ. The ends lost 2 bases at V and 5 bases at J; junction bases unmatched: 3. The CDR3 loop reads CASSFTGRENIQYF. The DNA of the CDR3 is TGCGCCAGCAGCTTTACCGGGAGGGAAAACATTCAGTACTTC.